What follows describes a single TCR beta chain. The target antigen is unknown. The CDR3 consists of 13 residues. After removal of 2 bases from V and 15 bases from J, the junction contained 5 bases not matched to a gene. The sample originates from a study of T-cell memory formation after mild COVID-19. Study-level findings and limits: Pre-infection memory held some responding clones, suggesting pre-existing cross-reactive T cells responded. Later expanders leaned CD4+, whereas clones that contracted between day 15 and 85 were balanced CD4/CD8.

With constant-segment primers, 5'RACE yielded cDNA libraries of TCR alpha and TCR beta that carried sample barcodes and UMIs. TCRdb used MiXCR to reprocess the 5' RACE reads, holding one entry per CDR3 protein. The sample lists under 700,000 distinct CDR3 sequences; just over 20% were seen once. The specimen was PBMCs or a T cell subset sorted from them (not recorded which). J is TRBJ2-1 and V is TRBV12-3 or TRBV12-4; the match to TRBD2 covers 12 bases. The source of this sequence is an adult woman who had mild COVID-19 (a few samples of this study predate the infection). Cell type and time point are not known. The chain's CDR3 is CASSLRTSGVGFF. CDR3 nucleotides: TGTGCCAGCAGTTTACGGACTAGCGGGGTCGGGTTCTTC.